The T cell receptor beta chain described here comes from a study of blood T cell repertoires in COVID-19. Looking at the study overall: PBMCs, B-cell-depleted T cells, or T cells were the source of the cDNA or gDNA that made up the material.

CDR1 is SNHLY, CDR2 FYNNEI, per germline. The CDR3 runs 14 residues. V was trimmed by 3 bases and J by 4 bases, leaving 12 bases between them. This table comes from immunoSEQ multiplex PCR, and its TCRdb copy is limited to in-frame clones, with some not included. This sample has approximately 170,000 clones, with roughly 86% found just once. This sequence joins TRBV2 and TRBJ1-1, with D possibly TRBD1 on 6 matching bases. The sequenced sample consisted of peripheral blood. The clonotype was recovered from a woman aged 80 or over in a cohort sampled during active or convalescent COVID-19. CDR3 region: CASSDQGLGTEAFF. CDR3 DNA sequence: TGTGCCAGCAGTGATCAGGGGCTGGGCACTGAAGCTTTCTTT.